These 19 T cell receptor beta chains share one sample of origin, sequenced in a study of cytomegalovirus exposure and HLA in healthy donors. The method was immunoSEQ multiplex PCR; TCRdb's version includes in-frame clones alone and lacks a portion of them. The sample has around 61,000 clones, roughly 92% seen once. Input material: PBMCs. These receptors all stem from a man aged 18 to 35 in good health and CMV-seronegative.

On this clone itself: Compared with germline, one end of the junction differs, possibly owing to a read error. The chain joins TRBV27 to TRBJ2-1, with TRBD2 identical over 12 bases. The CDR3 totals 19 residues. The V gene's germline CDR1 is MNHEY and CDR2 SMNVEV (reference sequence). The CDR3 is CASSLWVLAGGQEGNEQFF. The CDR3 DNA reads TGTGCCAGCAGCTTATGGGTACTAGCGGGAGGCCAGGAGGGCAATGAGCAGTTCTTC.

In its sample, this clone was seen once. The chain joins TRBV2 to TRBJ2-3, with 11 positions matching TRBD1. Losses at the gene ends were 1 base for V and 5 bases for J; bases not matched to a gene: 2. The germline V gene encodes CDR1 SNHLY and CDR2 FYNNEI. CDR3 length: 15 residues. As DNA, the CDR3 is TGTGCCAGCAGTGAAGGGACAGGGGGCATAGATACGCAGTATTTT. It is translated as CASSEGTGGIDTQYF.

The gene calls are TRBV19 and TRBJ1-1; TRBD1 might be the D (6 bases). Trimming stripped 10 bases from V and 1 base from J, with 13 bases between. Germline assignment: CDR1 LNHDA and CDR2 SQIVND (reference sequence). The CDR3 sequence is 13 residues long. The CDR3 nucleotides are TGTGCCACCTCTGACAGGACGAACACTGAAGCTTTCTTT. Residues: CATSDRTNTEAFF.

The chain employs TRBV5-4 and TRBJ1-2; possibly TRBD1 for D (5 bases). Germline V gene sequence: CDR1 SGHNT, CDR2 YYREEE (reference sequence). The CDR3 extends over 13 amino acids. V was clipped by 0 bases and J by 5 bases, with 8 bases between them. The CDR3 bases are TGTGCCAGCAGCTTGGTGGCAGGGTATGGCTACACCTTC. It yields the protein CASSLVAGYGYTF.

This clone was recorded only once. The chain combines TRBV7-8 with TRBJ2-7; D is possibly TRBD2 (5 bases). Deletions cut 4 bases from V and 5 bases from J, with 12 bases between. Per germline, CDR1 SGHVS and CDR2 FQNEAQ. The CDR3 runs 13 residues. The CDR3 is CASSSGGLNEQYF. The CDR3 bases are TGTGCCAGCAGCTCAGGCGGACTCAACGAGCAGTACTTC. The variable domain in full, completed from reference TRBV7-8 and TRBJ2-7, reads GAGVSQSPRYKVAKRGQDVALRCDPISGHVSLFWYQQALGQGPEFLTYFQNEAQLDKSGLPSDRFFAERPEGSVSTLKIQRTQQEDSAVYLCASSSGGLNEQYFGPGTRLTVT.

The chain recombines TRBV19 with TRBJ1-1; D is possibly TRBD1 (5 bases). This CDR3 region has 15 residues. V dropped 5 bases and J dropped 6 bases, with 19 bases sitting between them. The germline gives CDR1 LNHDA, CDR2 SQIVND (reference sequence). The CDR3 spells CASSASSTGRSEAFF. The DNA for the CDR3 is TGTGCCAGTAGTGCTTCTTCAACAGGTCGCTCTGAAGCTTTCTTT.

The chain has TRBV15 and TRBJ1-1; D unresolved. V was cut by 5 bases and J by 1 base, with 5 bases left in between. The CDR3 totals 12 residues. CDR1 LNHNV and CDR2 YYDKDF come from the germline V gene (reference sequence). The CDR3 coding sequence is TGTGCCACCAGCGAGCAGAACACTGAAGCTTTCTTT. Translated, it gives CATSEQNTEAFF. The full variable domain, in which reference TRBV15 and TRBJ1-1 provide the parts outside the CDR3, is DAMVIQNPRYQVTQFGKPVTLSCSQTLNHNVMYWYQQKSSQAPKLLFHYYDKDFNNEADTPDNFQSRRPNTSFCFLDIRSPGLGDTAMYLCATSEQNTEAFFGQGTRLTVV.

This chain joins TRBV7-9 and TRBJ2-7; TRBD2 is a possible D gene (6 bases). The germline CDR1 and CDR2 sequences are SEHNR and FQNEAQ (reference sequence). CDR3 length equals 15 residues. V was cut by 0 bases and J by 6 bases, with 15 bases left in between. The CDR3 coding sequence is TGTGCCAGCAGCTTAGCGGAGGGCCGCTCTCCCGAGCAGTACTTC. This translates into CASSLAEGRSPEQYF.

The chain carries TRBV11-2 and TRBJ2-1; TRBD2 agrees at 7 bases. The CDR3 consists of 15 residues. J was trimmed by 2 bases and V by 1 base; bases with no gene match: 2. The germline gives CDR1 SGHAT, CDR2 FQNNGV. CDR3 sequence (DNA): TGTGCCAGCAGCTTAGTGGGGGGGGCCTACAATGAGCAGTTCTTC. This translates into CASSLVGGAYNEQFF.

The chain recombines TRBV6-8 with TRBJ2-3; maybe TRBD2 (5 bases). This CDR3 contains 15 residues. Trimming removed 7 bases from V and 0 bases from J, with 14 bases in between. CDR1 MNHGY and CDR2 SAAAGT come from the germline V gene. The CDR3 protein is CASTLVLSSTDTQYF. CDR3 in DNA: TGTGCCAGCACACTAGTCCTTTCTAGCACAGATACGCAGTATTTT.

This sequence joins TRBV7-2 and TRBJ2-5, with TRBD2 as a possible D gene (6 bases). V was trimmed by 2 bases and J by 2 bases, leaving 9 bases between them. The germline gives CDR1 SGHTA, CDR2 FQGNSA. The CDR3 sequence is 14 residues long. CDR3 residues: CASSLTGEQETQYF. In DNA form, the CDR3 reads TGTGCCAGCAGCTTAACGGGAGAACAAGAGACCCAGTACTTC.

The chain has TRBV7-9 and TRBJ2-3, with TRBD2 identical over 13 bases. The CDR3 runs 18 residues. CDR1 and CDR2 (germline): SEHNR, FQNEAQ (reference sequence). J lost 5 bases, V lost 4 bases, and 12 bases had no gene match. Here the CDR3 reads CASSSGGLAGAPKDTQYF. Written as DNA, the CDR3 is TGTGCCAGCAGCTCCGGCGGACTAGCGGGGGCCCCCAAAGATACGCAGTATTTT.

The chain combines TRBV2 with TRBJ2-1, with a weak D call TRBD2 (7 bases). CDR1 and CDR2 (germline): SNHLY, FYNNEI. The CDR3 has 13 residues. CDR3 loop: CAGSGTSWSEQFF. Written as DNA, the CDR3 is TGTGCGGGCAGCGGGACAAGTTGGAGTGAGCAGTTCTTC.

The rearrangement uses TRBV9 and TRBJ2-1; D remains unclear. V lost 4 bases and J lost 5, with 4 bases in between. The germline CDR1 and CDR2 sequences are SGDLS and YYNGEE. This CDR3 region has 11 residues. In nucleotides, the CDR3 is TGTGCCAGCAGCTATGACAATGAGCAGTTCTTC. Translated: CASSYDNEQFF.

In DNA, the CDR3 is TGTGCCAGCAAACTAGCGGACCACTACGAGCAGTACTTC. It yields the protein CASKLADHYEQYF. The gene calls are TRBV25-1 and TRBJ2-7; TRBD2 matches 8 bases. CDR3 length: 13 residues. CDR1 is MGHDK, CDR2 SYGVNS, per germline. The ends lost 7 bases at V and 3 bases at J; junction bases unmatched: 5.

The V call is TRBV28, the J call TRBJ1-4; possible D gene TRBD1, 5 bases. V gave up 7 bases and J gave up 7 bases, with 25 bases separating them. Germline-derived CDR1 and CDR2 are MDHEN and SYDVKM. CDR3 size: 17 residues. DNA of the CDR3: TGTGCCAGCACCCAAAGTGAGGTGGGACTCTATCGTGAAAAACTGTTTTTT. It is translated as CASTQSEVGLYREKLFF.

This chain joins TRBV5-1 and TRBJ2-3; 8 bases align to TRBD2. With V trimmed by 5 bases and J by 2 bases, 10 bases remained unmatched. The germline V gene has CDR1 SGHRS and CDR2 YFSETQ. The CDR3 loop spans 16 amino acids. The CDR3: CASRTGLAGDTDTQYF. CDR3 bases: TGCGCCAGCAGGACTGGACTAGCAGGAGACACAGATACGCAGTATTTT.

This clone was seen a handful of times. The gene calls are TRBV7-2 and TRBJ2-7; a possible D gene is TRBD2 (6 bases). The CDR3 length is 14 residues. Germline V gene sequence: CDR1 SGHTA, CDR2 FQGNSA. Between the trimmed V and J ends, which lost 3 bases and 0 bases, there was a span of 9 bases. In DNA, the CDR3 is TGTGCCAGCAGCTTCCGGACTAACTCCTACGAGCAGTACTTC. As protein: CASSFRTNSYEQYF. The variable domain in full, with the rest retrieved from reference TRBV7-2 and TRBJ2-7, is GAGVSQSPSNKVTEKGKDVELRCDPISGHTALYWYRQSLGQGLEFLIYFQGNSAPDKSGLPSDRFSAERTGGSVSTLTIQRTQQEDSAVYLCASSFRTNSYEQYFGPGTRLTVT.

The chain joins TRBV2 to TRBJ2-7; a weak D match, TRBD2 (6 bases). V was trimmed by 1 base and J by 0 bases, leaving 10 bases between them. Germline CDR1 reads SNHLY; CDR2 reads FYNNEI. The CDR3 contains 15 residues. This CDR3 reads CASSEGRGLSYEQYF. CDR3 nucleotides: TGTGCCAGCAGTGAAGGTAGGGGACTCTCCTACGAGCAGTACTTC.